Listed below are T cell receptor beta chains from one sample, sequenced in a study of blood T cell repertoires in COVID-19. Clones were read by immunoSEQ multiplex PCR, and TCRdb kept only the in-frame ones, dropping some. The table has 250,000 or so clones, about nine tenths seen once. The sample taken for sequencing was PBMCs or T cells enriched from blood (not recorded which). All receptors derive from a human donor in a cohort exposed to, infected with or recovered from COVID-19 (not recorded which). The donor label of this sample is uncertain. Each CDR3 is given with its conserved first and last residue. The D gene is left open where the match is weak. Clone size is shown for a subset of rows, as once, few, many or a class of expanded clone.

d_gene: .; abundance: .; j_gene: TRBJ2-2; v_gene: TRBV13; CDR3nt: TGTGCCAGCAGCTCCGGACACCCGAACACCGGGGAGCTGTTTTTT; CDR3aa: CASSSGHPNTGELFF
d_gene: TRBD2; abundance: .; j_gene: TRBJ2-2; v_gene: TRBV27; CDR3nt: TGTGCCAGCAGTTCCAGGCTAGCGGGGGGGCTAGGGGAGCTGTTTTTT; CDR3aa: CASSSRLAGGLGELFF
d_gene: TRBD1; abundance: .; j_gene: TRBJ1-2; v_gene: TRBV10-3; CDR3nt: TGTGCCATCACCGAGGACAGGGGCGGGGGCTACACCTTC; CDR3aa: CAITEDRGGGYTF
d_gene: .; abundance: .; j_gene: TRBJ1-1; v_gene: TRBV29-1; CDR3nt: TGCAGCGTTGGCGGTCAGATGAACACTGAAGCTTTCTTT; CDR3aa: CSVGGQMNTEAFF
d_gene: TRBD1; abundance: .; j_gene: TRBJ2-7; v_gene: TRBV29-1; CDR3nt: TGCAGCGCCACAGGGGGCGCGTCCTACGAGCAGTACTTC; CDR3aa: CSATGGASYEQYF
d_gene: .; abundance: .; j_gene: TRBJ2-1; v_gene: TRBV4-1; CDR3nt: TGCGCCAGCAGCCAAGATGAAGGGAGTAACAATGAGCAGTTCTTC; CDR3aa: CASSQDEGSNNEQFF
d_gene: TRBD1; abundance: many; j_gene: TRBJ1-1; v_gene: TRBV30; CDR3nt: TGTGCCTGGATTGGGACAGGGCTCCCTGAAGCTTTCTTT; CDR3aa: CAWIGTGLPEAFF
d_gene: .; abundance: .; j_gene: TRBJ1-4; v_gene: TRBV29-1; CDR3nt: TGCAGCGTTTCAGGGGCGGGGGATGGTGAAAAACTGTTTTTT; CDR3aa: CSVSGAGDGEKLFF
d_gene: .; abundance: once; j_gene: TRBJ1-4; v_gene: TRBV4-3; CDR3nt: TGCGCCAGCAGCCAAGATCACGGGGGTAATGAAAAACTGTTTTTT; CDR3aa: CASSQDHGGNEKLFF
d_gene: .; abundance: .; j_gene: TRBJ2-7; v_gene: TRBV9; CDR3nt: TGTGCCAGCAGCGTTGGGGGGAGCTCCTACGAGCAGTACTTC; CDR3aa: CASSVGGSSYEQYF
d_gene: .; abundance: .; j_gene: TRBJ2-3; v_gene: TRBV4-1; CDR3nt: TGCGCCAGCAGCCAAGGACAAGGAGATACGCAGTATTTT; CDR3aa: CASSQGQGDTQYF
d_gene: .; abundance: .; j_gene: TRBJ2-7; v_gene: TRBV29-1; CDR3nt: TGCAGCGCAGGAGACTTGAGGGACGAGCAGTACTTC; CDR3aa: CSAGDLRDEQYF
d_gene: .; abundance: .; j_gene: TRBJ1-1; v_gene: TRBV7-6; CDR3nt: TGTGCCAGCAGCTTATTAGTAGGGGCCATGAACACTGAAGCTTTCTTT; CDR3aa: CASSLLVGAMNTEAFF
d_gene: .; abundance: .; j_gene: TRBJ2-2; v_gene: TRBV5-6; CDR3nt: TGTGCCAGCAGCTTGGCCCATCTAGCGAGCGACACCGGGGAGCTGTTTTTT; CDR3aa: CASSLAHLASDTGELFF
d_gene: .; abundance: .; j_gene: TRBJ1-4; v_gene: TRBV10-3; CDR3nt: TGTGCCATCAGTGAGACCTATGATGAAAAACTGTTTTTT; CDR3aa: CAISETYDEKLFF
d_gene: TRBD1; abundance: .; j_gene: TRBJ1-4; v_gene: TRBV9; CDR3nt: TGTGCCAGCAGGGCCGGGACAGAAGAACTTAATGAAAAACTGTTTTTT; CDR3aa: CASRAGTEELNEKLFF
d_gene: .; abundance: few; j_gene: TRBJ2-2; v_gene: TRBV6-2/TRBV6-3; CDR3nt: TGTGCCAGCAGTTTTACAACCCCCACCGGGGAGCTGTTTTTT; CDR3aa: CASSFTTPTGELFF
d_gene: .; abundance: few; j_gene: TRBJ1-3; v_gene: TRBV19; CDR3nt: TGTGCCAGTACGCCATGGGCGGCGGGGGATACAATTGGAAACACCATATATTTT; CDR3aa: CASTPWAAGDTIGNTIYF
d_gene: .; abundance: few; j_gene: TRBJ2-2; v_gene: TRBV10-1; CDR3nt: TGCGCGCGGCAAGGGAGGCGTGCCCCAACGAACACCGGGGAGCTGTTTTTT; CDR3aa: CARQGRRAPTNTGELFF
d_gene: TRBD2; abundance: few; j_gene: TRBJ2-3; v_gene: TRBV4-2; CDR3nt: TGTGCCAGCAGCCAACCTTTTAGCGGGGGACTCACAGATACGCAGTATTTT; CDR3aa: CASSQPFSGGLTDTQYF
d_gene: .; abundance: .; j_gene: TRBJ2-1; v_gene: TRBV7-9; CDR3nt: TGTGCCAGCAGCTCTTTGGACTCGACCTACAATGAGCAGTTCTTC; CDR3aa: CASSSLDSTYNEQFF
d_gene: .; abundance: few; j_gene: TRBJ1-2; v_gene: TRBV30; CDR3nt: TGTGCCTCCCCCGGGGGTATGGGTGGCTACACCTTC; CDR3aa: CASPGGMGGYTF
d_gene: .; abundance: .; j_gene: TRBJ2-5; v_gene: TRBV12-3/TRBV12-4; CDR3nt: TGTGCCAGCAGCCCCCGGGAGACCCAGTACTTC; CDR3aa: CASSPRETQYF
d_gene: TRBD1; abundance: .; j_gene: TRBJ1-5; v_gene: TRBV5-6; CDR3nt: TGTGCCAACCTGTTCGGGTGGACAGGGGCCCCTAGGAGCAATCAGCCCCAGCATTTT; CDR3aa: CANLFGWTGAPRSNQPQHF